These 19 T cell receptor beta chains share one sample of origin, sequenced in a study of cytomegalovirus exposure and HLA in healthy donors. Primers included in the PCR were 60 Vbeta and 13 Jbeta primers. TCRdb's copy holds only in-frame clones and misses some; the assay was immunoSEQ multiplex PCR. This table has around 120,000 clones, around 76% appearing once. Sequenced sample: PBMCs. All receptors derive from a woman aged 45 to 65 in good health and CMV-seronegative.

The J gene is TRBJ1-2, the V gene TRBV4-3; D is uncertain. Germline V gene lookup returns CDR1 LGHNA and CDR2 YSLEER. CDR3 length equals 15 residues. V was pared by 2 bases and J by 8 bases, with 18 bases between. CDR3 loop: CASSQKRSGENGYTF. CDR3 DNA: TGCGCCAGCAGCCAAAAAAGGTCCGGGGAGAACGGCTACACCTTC.

This clone was recorded a few times. The chain is built from TRBV28 and TRBJ1-4; perhaps TRBD1 as D (5 bases). From germline, CDR1 is MDHEN and CDR2 SYDVKM. Trimming took off 6 bases at V and 7 bases at J, with 9 bases between the two ends. The CDR3 is made up of 12 amino acids. DNA of the CDR3: TGTGCCAGCAGCCCCGGGGGTGAAAAACTGTTTTTT. Translating it yields CASSPGGEKLFF.

The chain joins TRBV30 to TRBJ2-7; no definite D call. Looked up from germline, CDR1 is GTSNPN and CDR2 is SVGIG (reference sequence). With 0 bases removed from V and 10 bases from J, the gap between germline ends came to 13 bases. The CDR3 length is 12 residues. CDR3 loop: CAWSVTRQNQYF. CDR3 in DNA: TGTGCCTGGAGTGTTACCAGGCAAAATCAGTACTTC.

The chain has TRBV28 and TRBJ2-7, with 7 bases identical to TRBD1. Germline-derived CDR1 and CDR2 are MDHEN and SYDVKM. The J segment lost 3 bases and the V segment lost 8 bases, leaving 10 bases of the junction unmatched. The CDR3 runs to 14 residues. CDR3 DNA: TGTGCCAGCGGGACAGTCAAGAACCTCTACGAGCAGTACGTC. This codes for CASGTVKNLYEQYV.

V is TRBV7-9 and J is TRBJ1-2, with D hard to call. The CDR3 loop spans 13 amino acids. V was trimmed by 3 bases and J by 0 bases, leaving 5 bases between them. Germline-derived CDR1 and CDR2 are SEHNR and FQNEAQ (reference sequence). CDR3 DNA sequence: TGTGCCAGCAGCTTCGGGGCTAACTATGGCTACACCTTC. It is translated as CASSFGANYGYTF.

On this clone: The junction does not match germline at one end; this may be a read error. This chain joins TRBV30 and TRBJ1-5; D is uncertain. The CDR3 contains 13 residues. Per the germline V gene, CDR1 is GTSNPN and CDR2 is SVGIG (reference sequence). The CDR3: CAWSQAWEQPQNF. For the CDR3, the DNA is TGTGCCTGGAGTCAAGCGTGGGAGCAGCCCCAGAATTTT.

This rearrangement joins TRBV19 to TRBJ1-1; 11 positions agree with TRBD1. Germline V gene sequence: CDR1 LNHDA, CDR2 SQIVND (reference sequence). V gave up 4 bases and J gave up 5 bases; unmatched junction bases: 6. CDR3 length equals 15 residues. CDR3 sequence reads: CASSNRDRGGTEAFF. The DNA for the CDR3 is TGTGCCAGTAGTAACCGGGACAGGGGGGGAACTGAAGCTTTCTTT. The variable domain in full, completed from reference TRBV19 and TRBJ1-1, reads DGGITQSPKYLFRKEGQNVTLSCEQNLNHDAMYWYRQDPGQGLRLIYYSQIVNDFQKGDIAEGYSVSREKKESFPLTVTSAQKNPTAFYLCASSNRDRGGTEAFFGQGTRLTVV.

In its sample, this clone was seen a few times. The chain is built from TRBV6-1 and TRBJ1-4; perhaps TRBD1 as D (6 bases). Looked up from germline, CDR1 is MNHNS and CDR2 is SASEGT. V lost 9 bases and J lost 8, with 16 bases in between. This CDR3 is built from 13 residues. CDR3 bases: TGTGCCAGTGGGGGCACAGGGCGAGAAAAACTGTTTTTT. It yields the protein CASGGTGREKLFF.

The genes are TRBV25-1 and TRBJ2-5; D may be TRBD2 (7 bases). Germline-derived CDR1 and CDR2 are MGHDK and SYGVNS. Trimming removed 10 bases from V and 2 bases from J, with 14 bases in between. The CDR3 sequence is 13 residues long. CDR3 sequence reads: CATSKGGQETQYF. For the CDR3, the DNA is TGTGCCACTAGCAAGGGGGGGCAAGAGACCCAGTACTTC.

A note on this clone: The same CDR3 is also encoded by other DNA sequences in this sample. V usage is TRBV7-3 and J usage is TRBJ2-7; D is perhaps TRBD2 (6 bases). The CDR3 extends over 14 amino acids. With 4 bases removed from V and 0 bases from J, the gap between germline ends came to 10 bases. Germline lookup yields CDR1 SGHTA and CDR2 FQGTGA. CDR3 in amino acids: CASSSDGSSYEQYF. CDR3 bases: TGTGCCAGCAGCTCGGACGGGAGCTCCTACGAGCAGTACTTC.

Turning to this clone: The limits of the CDR3 on the DNA are not certain, so only TCRdb's listed CDR3 is given. The chain uses TRBV21-1 and TRBJ1-3. TRBV21-1 represents a pseudogene. With termini counted, the CDR3 has 14 amino acids. CDR3 residues: CARPVVGAGNTIYF.

CDR3 protein: CATSRVAGRTDTQYF. In nucleotides, the CDR3 is TGTGCCACCAGCAGAGTGGCGGGCCGCACAGATACGCAGTATTTT. The rearrangement uses TRBV15 and TRBJ2-3; D perhaps matches TRBD2 (5 bases). Germline CDR1 reads LNHNV; CDR2 reads YYDKDF (reference sequence). The CDR3 totals 15 residues. V was cut by 1 base and J by 1 base, with 9 bases left in between.

The rearrangement uses TRBV7-3 and TRBJ2-1; D not resolved. The CDR3 has 13 amino acids. The germline V and J ends were trimmed by 2 bases and 4 bases, with 6 bases remaining between them. Germline CDR1 is SGHTA and CDR2 is FQGTGA. CDR3 loop: CASSLGPYNEQFF. The DNA for the CDR3 is TGTGCCAGCAGCTTAGGGCCATACAATGAGCAGTTCTTC.

The chain couples TRBV19 to TRBJ1-3; D not certain. This CDR3 is built from 15 residues. The germline V and J ends were trimmed by 4 bases and 0 bases, with 10 bases remaining between them. Germline V CDR1 and CDR2: LNHDA, SQIVND (reference sequence). CDR3 nucleotide sequence: TGTGCCAGTAGTAAGCGTCCCAACTCTGGAAACACCATATATTTT. Translation gives CASSKRPNSGNTIYF. Together with reference TRBV19 and TRBJ1-3, the CDR3 gives the full variable domain: DGGITQSPKYLFRKEGQNVTLSCEQNLNHDAMYWYRQDPGQGLRLIYYSQIVNDFQKGDIAEGYSVSREKKESFPLTVTSAQKNPTAFYLCASSKRPNSGNTIYFGEGSWLTVV.

The CDR3 DNA reads TGTGCCAGCAGTCGCGTCGGGACTAGCGGGACATCCCCCTACGAGCAGTACTTC. Its protein is CASSRVGTSGTSPYEQYF. The chain joins TRBV27 to TRBJ2-7; TRBD2 matches at 13 bases. The germline V gene encodes CDR1 MNHEY and CDR2 SMNVEV (reference sequence). The CDR3 has 18 amino acids. With V trimmed by 5 bases and J by 2 bases, 12 bases remained unmatched.

This chain links TRBV6-1 with TRBJ2-7; 10 positions agree with TRBD2. The germline CDR1 and CDR2 sequences are MNHNS and SASEGT. The CDR3 totals 15 residues. With V trimmed by 1 base and J by 7 bases, 7 bases remained unmatched. DNA for the CDR3: TGTGCCAGCAGTGAAGTCAGACTAGCGGGCTTGGAGCAGTACTTC. It encodes CASSEVRLAGLEQYF.

This clone was observed a handful of times. The chain links TRBV19 to TRBJ2-7; TRBD2 might be the D (6 bases). This CDR3 has 15 amino acids. Germline lookup yields CDR1 LNHDA and CDR2 SQIVND (reference sequence). With 5 bases removed from V and 4 bases from J, the gap between germline ends came to 18 bases. CDR3 amino acids: CASSLKEGGRYEQYF. The CDR3 DNA is TGTGCCAGTAGTCTAAAGGAGGGAGGAAGGTACGAGCAGTACTTC. Based on the CDR3 plus reference TRBV19 and TRBJ2-7, the full variable domain is DGGITQSPKYLFRKEGQNVTLSCEQNLNHDAMYWYRQDPGQGLRLIYYSQIVNDFQKGDIAEGYSVSREKKESFPLTVTSAQKNPTAFYLCASSLKEGGRYEQYFGPGTRLTVT.

V is TRBV27 and J is TRBJ2-2, with a weak D call TRBD1 (5 bases). V lost 5 bases and J lost 1, with 17 bases in between. The CDR3 loop spans 17 amino acids. CDR1 is MNHEY, CDR2 SMNVEV, per germline (reference sequence). CDR3 bases: TGTGCCAGCAGTAAGGTCCCGCTGGGGCGGAACACCGGGGAGCTGTTTTTT. It yields the protein CASSKVPLGRNTGELFF.

The gene calls are TRBV11-2 and TRBJ2-7, with 13 bases identical to TRBD2. Germline CDR1 SGHAT, CDR2 FQNNGV. V shed 4 bases, J shed 0 bases, and the junction held 6 bases outside the gene matches. CDR3 length: 17 residues. Written as DNA, the CDR3 is TGTGCCAGCAGCTCCTCACTAGCGGGAGGGATCTCCTACGAGCAGTACGTC. Amino acid sequence: CASSSSLAGGISYEQYV.